These T cell receptor beta chains were read from a single sample in a study of T cell responses to AZD1222 COVID-19 vaccine. Method: immunoSEQ multiplex PCR; TCRdb's copy keeps in-frame clones and lacks some. The table includes fewer than 110,000 clones, roughly 88% detected once. The sample here was peripheral blood, taken on day 0 of AZD1222 vaccination. These receptors were obtained from an adult in good health. The CDR3 runs from the conserved cysteine through the conserved F or W. Fields, in order: V gene, D gene, clone size, J gene, CDR3 protein, CDR3 DNA. A D gene is named only where the DNA matches it firmly. Rows may omit the clone size; those that give it use once, few, many or a size class.

>TRBV28|.|.|TRBJ2-3
CASSRRGDPDTQYF
TGTGCCAGCAGCCGGAGGGGCGATCCAGATACGCAGTATTTT
>TRBV24-1|.|.|TRBJ2-3
CATSEPDRFDTQYF
TGTGCCACCAGTGAACCGGACAGATTTGATACGCAGTATTTT
>TRBV4-1|TRBD2|.|TRBJ2-5
CASSHLIAGEGETQYF
TGCGCCAGCAGCCACCTAATAGCGGGGGAGGGGGAGACCCAGTACTTC
>TRBV20-1|.|.|TRBJ1-1
CSASRGMAEAFF
TGCAGTGCTAGTAGGGGAATGGCTGAAGCTTTCTTT
>TRBV7-8|.|.|TRBJ2-7
CASSLGPRVIQYF
TGTGCCAGCAGCTTAGGGCCCCGGGTAATTCAGTACTTC
>TRBV4-2|.|.|TRBJ2-7
CASSLGRDSLYEQYF
TGTGCCAGCAGCCTAGGAAGGGACTCCCTTTACGAGCAGTACTTC
>TRBV13|.|.|TRBJ2-7
CASSSNFRRSSGEQYF
TGTGCCAGCAGCTCAAATTTCCGCCGGAGTTCCGGCGAGCAGTACTTC
>TRBV6-2/TRBV6-3|.|once|TRBJ1-1
CASSLVSTEAFF
TGTGCCAGCAGTCTGGTTTCTACTGAAGCTTTCTTT
>TRBV5-1|.|.|TRBJ1-3
CASSPRGNTIYF
TGCGCCAGCAGCCCCAGGGGAAACACCATATATTTT
>TRBV29-1|.|.|TRBJ1-1
CSVEGGRQASEAFF
TGCAGCGTTGAAGGGGGGAGACAGGCGTCTGAAGCTTTCTTT
>TRBV2|TRBD1|.|TRBJ1-6
CASTKTGRNSPLHF
TGTGCCAGCACCAAGACAGGGAGGAATTCACCCCTCCACTTT
>TRBV6-5|.|.|TRBJ1-1
CASSYSADSLEAFF
TGTGCCAGCAGTTACTCAGCCGACAGCCTTGAAGCTTTCTTT
>TRBV12-5|.|.|TRBJ1-6
CASGLSPDSKNSPLHF
TGTGCTAGTGGTTTGTCCCCGGACAGCAAGAATTCACCCCTCCACTTT
>TRBV12-3/TRBV12-4|TRBD1|.|TRBJ1-2
CASRPTGARGFTF
TGTGCCAGCAGGCCCACAGGGGCGCGGGGGTTCACCTTC
>TRBV7-8|.|.|TRBJ2-7
CASSHLTGHYEQYF
TGTGCCAGCAGCCACCTGACCGGTCACTACGAGCAGTACTTC
>TRBV5-6|TRBD2|.|TRBJ2-5
CASSGTSLMETQYF
TGTGCCAGCAGCGGGACTAGCCTCATGGAGACCCAGTACTTC
>TRBV6-2/TRBV6-3|.|.|TRBJ1-2
CASSSAVGRSLYGYTF
TGTGCCAGCAGTTCCGCGGTGGGGAGGTCGCTCTATGGCTACACCTTC
>TRBV7-2|.|few|TRBJ2-7
CASSLASTYEQYF
TGTGCCAGCAGCTTAGCGTCTACCTACGAGCAGTACTTC
>TRBV28|TRBD1|.|TRBJ1-2
CASSLTGQDIYGYTF
TGTGCCAGCAGTTTAACCGGACAGGACATCTATGGCTACACCTTC
>TRBV5-5|.|.|TRBJ2-1
CASSPWGAGYNEQFF
TGTGCCAGCAGCCCTTGGGGGGCGGGCTACAATGAGCAGTTCTTC
>TRBV5-1|.|.|TRBJ2-2
CASSFDRTGELFF
TGCGCCAGCAGCTTCGACCGAACCGGGGAGCTGTTTTTT
>TRBV12-3/TRBV12-4|.|.|TRBJ1-5
CASGKGLGQPQHF
TGTGCCAGCGGTAAGGGGCTTGGACAGCCCCAGCATTTT
>TRBV4-3|TRBD1|.|TRBJ2-7
CASSQSGQGPYEQYF
TGCGCCAGCAGCCAATCGGGACAGGGCCCTTACGAGCAGTACTTC
>TRBV7-8|.|once|TRBJ1-5
CASSLSWGSLRDSNQPQHF
TGTGCCAGCAGCTTAAGTTGGGGGTCCCTGAGGGATAGCAATCAGCCCCAGCATTTT